These 8 T cell receptor beta chains came from one sample sequenced in a study of control samples from healthy donors and cancer patients. Assay used: immunoSEQ multiplex PCR; TCRdb lists only in-frame clones, some missing. Of some 71,000 clones in the sample, around nine tenths were seen once. Sequenced material: PBMCs. These receptors were taken from a man aged 55 to 70 with colorectal cancer.

This clone was picked up one time. This sequence joins TRBV15 and TRBJ1-4; D ambiguous. The germline CDR1 and CDR2 sequences are LNHNV and YYDKDF (reference sequence). This CDR3 spans 22 amino acids. V was shortened by 2 bases and J by 0 bases, with 28 bases between the two germline ends. The CDR3 reads CATSRRPSPTGLPTATNEKLFF. In DNA, the CDR3 is TGTGCCACCAGCAGACGACCTTCACCCACGGGCCTCCCGACTGCAACTAATGAAAAACTGTTTTTT.

The rearrangement links TRBV10-3 to TRBJ1-3, with D unresolved. The germline V gene encodes CDR1 ENHRY and CDR2 SYGVKD. This CDR3 comprises 14 residues. The V gene lost 3 bases and the J gene lost 0 bases, with 6 bases spanning the gap. CDR3 sequence: CAISDSNSGNTIYF. DNA for the CDR3: TGTGCCATCAGTGACAGCAACTCTGGAAACACCATATATTTT.

The chain joins TRBV6-1 to TRBJ2-7, with D possibly being TRBD2 (7 bases). The CDR3 sequence is 13 residues long. Trimming pared 3 bases from V and 7 bases from J, leaving 13 bases between. Looked up from germline, CDR1 is MNHNS and CDR2 is SASEGT. CDR3 DNA: TGTGCCAGCAGTGAGGGAGGGGGTCTAGAGCAGTACTTC. It specifies CASSEGGGLEQYF.

The gene calls are TRBV28 and TRBJ1-1; D is uncertain. From germline, CDR1 is MDHEN and CDR2 SYDVKM. This CDR3 is 14 amino acids long. The V and J ends lost 5 bases and 0 bases respectively, with 10 bases between them. The CDR3 sequence is CASSPDWVNTEAFF. CDR3 nucleotides: TGTGCCAGCAGTCCGGACTGGGTGAACACTGAAGCTTTCTTT.

V usage is TRBV7-2 and J usage is TRBJ1-6; 7 positions agree with TRBD1. The germline V gene encodes CDR1 SGHTA and CDR2 FQGNSA. The V segment lost 3 bases and the J segment 9 bases; nucleotides outside the gene matches: 8. The CDR3 spans 15 residues. In DNA form, the CDR3 reads TGTGCCAGCAGCTTGTGGCAGGGGGTGGTTTCACCCCTCCACTTT. This translates into CASSLWQGVVSPLHF. The variable domain in full, completed from reference TRBV7-2 and TRBJ1-6, reads GAGVSQSPSNKVTEKGKDVELRCDPISGHTALYWYRQSLGQGLEFLIYFQGNSAPDKSGLPSDRFSAERTGGSVSTLTIQRTQQEDSAVYLCASSLWQGVVSPLHFGNGTRLTVT.

The rearrangement uses TRBV9 and TRBJ2-3, with D tentatively TRBD2 (6 bases). The V gene lost 0 bases and the J gene lost 4 bases, with 9 bases spanning the gap. CDR3 size: 14 residues. CDR1 and CDR2 (germline): SGDLS, YYNGEE. CDR3 DNA sequence: TGTGCCAGCAGCGTAGTGTGGGGGGCAGATACGCAGTATTTT. It encodes CASSVVWGADTQYF.

About this clone: The same CDR3 is also encoded by other DNA sequences in this sample. This chain connects TRBV6-5 to TRBJ1-2; possible D gene TRBD1, 5 bases. This CDR3 comprises 15 residues. Trimming removed 2 bases from V and 5 bases from J, with 15 bases in between. Germline loops: CDR1 MNHEY, CDR2 SVGAGI. The CDR3 is CASSYGQGVYYGYTF. CDR3 bases: TGTGCCAGCAGTTACGGGCAGGGAGTTTATTATGGCTACACCTTC.

The J gene is TRBJ1-1, the V gene TRBV19, with D maybe TRBD1 (6 bases). This CDR3 region has 14 residues. Looked up from germline, CDR1 is LNHDA and CDR2 is SQIVND (reference sequence). V lost 1 base and J 5 bases, leaving 11 bases between the germline ends. This CDR3 reads CASSIGTGRTEAFF. The DNA of the CDR3 is TGTGCCAGTAGTATAGGAACAGGGCGGACTGAAGCTTTCTTT.